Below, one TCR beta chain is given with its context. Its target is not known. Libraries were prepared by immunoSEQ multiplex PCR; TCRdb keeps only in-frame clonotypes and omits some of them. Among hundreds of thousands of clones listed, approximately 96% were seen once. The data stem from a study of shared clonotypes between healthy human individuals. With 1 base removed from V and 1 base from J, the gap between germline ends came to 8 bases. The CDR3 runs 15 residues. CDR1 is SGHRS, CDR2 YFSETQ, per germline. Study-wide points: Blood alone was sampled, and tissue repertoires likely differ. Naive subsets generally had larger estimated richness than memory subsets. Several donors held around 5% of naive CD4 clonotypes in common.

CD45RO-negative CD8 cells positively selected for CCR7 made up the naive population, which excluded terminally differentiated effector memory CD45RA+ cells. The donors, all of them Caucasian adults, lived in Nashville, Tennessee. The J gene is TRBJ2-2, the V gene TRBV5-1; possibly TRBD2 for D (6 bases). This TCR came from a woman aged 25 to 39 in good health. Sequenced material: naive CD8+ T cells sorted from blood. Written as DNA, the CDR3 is TGCGCCAGCAGCTTGATGCGGGAGAACACCGGGGAGCTGTTTTTT. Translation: CASSLMRENTGELFF. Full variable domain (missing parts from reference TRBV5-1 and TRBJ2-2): KAGVTQTPRYLIKTRGQQVTLSCSPISGHRSVSWYQQTPGQGLQFLFEYFSETQRNKGNFPGRFSGRQFSNSRSEMNVSTLELGDSALYLCASSLMRENTGELFFGEGSRLTVL.